A selection of T cell receptor beta chains follows, all from one sample in a study of T cell responses to AZD1222 COVID-19 vaccine. The protocol was immunoSEQ multiplex PCR, while the TCRdb copy is restricted to in-frame clones and leaves out a portion. The table has approximately 100,000 clones, about 90% seen once. Material: peripheral blood, obtained on day 0 of AZD1222 vaccination. The receptors were sampled from an adult in good health. The CDR3 runs from the conserved cysteine through the conserved F or W. A D gene is named only where the DNA matches it firmly. Clone size is shown for a subset of rows, as once, few, many or a class of expanded clone.

v_gene	abundance	j_gene	d_gene	CDR3aa	CDR3nt
TRBV27	-	TRBJ2-7	-	CASSLLGGPSSFYEQYF	TGTGCCAGCAGTTTATTAGGGGGGCCCTCGTCCTTCTACGAGCAGTACTTC
TRBV9	-	TRBJ2-1	TRBD2	CASSVLEREGPEQFF	TGTGCCAGCAGCGTACTGGAGCGGGAGGGCCCTGAGCAGTTCTTC
TRBV4-1	-	TRBJ1-3	-	CASSQDSDRTPGNTIYF	TGCGCCAGCAGCCAAGATTCTGACAGGACACCTGGAAACACCATATATTTT
TRBV3-1/TRBV3-2	-	TRBJ1-6	-	CASSAQGNNSPLHF	TGTGCCAGCAGCGCCCAGGGCAACAATTCACCCCTCCACTTT
TRBV19	medium-sized	TRBJ1-5	-	CASSIYPPNQPQHF	TGTGCCAGTAGCATTTATCCACCAAATCAGCCCCAGCATTTT
TRBV6-5	once	TRBJ2-3	-	CASSYGIGKGTDTQYF	TGTGCCAGCAGTTACGGGATCGGGAAGGGAACAGATACGCAGTATTTT
TRBV4-2	few	TRBJ2-7	TRBD1	CASSQDRTGREQYF	TGTGCCAGCAGCCAAGATAGGACAGGGCGGGAGCAGTACTTC
TRBV7-2	-	TRBJ2-3	-	CASSVQGSSTDTQYF	TGTGCCAGCAGCGTCCAGGGCTCTAGCACAGATACGCAGTATTTT
TRBV5-4	once	TRBJ2-5	-	CASRPRRAGETQYF	TGTGCCAGCAGGCCCCGGAGGGCCGGGGAGACCCAGTACTTC
TRBV19	-	TRBJ2-1	TRBD2	CASSSFSGGNHNEQFF	TGTGCCAGTAGCTCGTTTAGCGGGGGAAATCACAATGAGCAGTTCTTC
TRBV10-1	-	TRBJ1-2	-	CASSESRGPHTF	TGCGCCAGCAGTGAGTCCCGGGGTCCCCACACCTTC
TRBV10-3	-	TRBJ1-5	-	CAISGRRNQPQHF	TGTGCCATCAGTGGGCGCCGTAATCAGCCCCAGCATTTT
TRBV5-4	-	TRBJ2-3	-	CASSLESTDTQYF	TGTGCCAGCAGCTTGGAGAGCACAGATACGCAGTATTTT
TRBV24-1	-	TRBJ1-3	TRBD1	CATSDWGTGGEGNTIYF	TGTGCCACCAGTGATTGGGGGACAGGGGGCGAAGGAAACACCATATATTTT
TRBV18	few	TRBJ1-4	TRBD1	CASSLITGTVNEKLFF	TGTGCCAGCTCACTGATTACCGGGACAGTTAATGAAAAACTGTTTTTT
TRBV21-1	-	TRBJ1-5	-	CASSNGPNWGNQPQHF	TGTGCCAGCAGCAATGGCCCGAATTGGGGCAATCAGCCCCAGCATTTT
TRBV2	once	TRBJ1-3	-	CASVRSNSGNTIYF	TGTGCCAGCGTAAGGTCCAACTCTGGAAACACCATATATTTT
TRBV12-3/TRBV12-4	-	TRBJ1-2	-	CASRGQGGGYTF	TGTGCCAGCCGCGGGCAGGGTGGTGGCTACACCTTC
TRBV4-2	-	TRBJ2-5	-	CASSQEPQPGETQYF	TGTGCCAGCAGCCAAGAGCCCCAGCCCGGCGAGACCCAGTACTTC
TRBV18	-	TRBJ2-5	TRBD1	CASSPGQEETQYF	TGTGCCAGCTCACCGGGACAGGAGGAGACCCAGTACTTC
TRBV3-1/TRBV3-2	-	TRBJ2-1	TRBD1	CASSRHRGNEQFF	TGTGCCAGCAGCCGACACAGGGGCAATGAGCAGTTCTTC
TRBV5-4	-	TRBJ1-1	-	CASSANPKEAFF	TGTGCCAGCAGTGCGAACCCCAAAGAAGCTTTCTTT
TRBV10-3	-	TRBJ2-7	-	CAISGGGDYEQYF	TGTGCCATCAGCGGCGGAGGGGACTACGAGCAGTACTTC
TRBV30	-	TRBJ2-4	TRBD2	CAWRLRGAKNIQYF	TGTGCCTGGAGATTGCGGGGGGCCAAAAACATTCAGTACTTC